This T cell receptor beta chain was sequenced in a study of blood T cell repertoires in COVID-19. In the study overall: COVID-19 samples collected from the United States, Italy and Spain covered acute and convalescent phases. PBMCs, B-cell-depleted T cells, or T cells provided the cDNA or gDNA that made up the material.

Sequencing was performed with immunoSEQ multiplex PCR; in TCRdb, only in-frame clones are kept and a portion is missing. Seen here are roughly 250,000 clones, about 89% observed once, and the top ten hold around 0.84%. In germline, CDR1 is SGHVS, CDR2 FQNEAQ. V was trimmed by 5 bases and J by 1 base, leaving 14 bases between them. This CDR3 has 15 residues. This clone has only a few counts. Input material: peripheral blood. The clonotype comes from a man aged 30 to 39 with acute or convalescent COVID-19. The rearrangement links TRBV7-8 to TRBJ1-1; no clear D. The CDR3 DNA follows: TGTGCCAGCAGCCCAGATATACATCGGAACACTGAAGCTTTCTTT. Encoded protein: CASSPDIHRNTEAFF.